The 17 T cell receptor beta chains given below trace back to one sample, sequenced in a study of T-cell memory formation after mild COVID-19. Via MiXCR, TCRdb re-called the 5' RACE reads, giving one row per CDR3 protein. The sample contains roughly 190,000 distinct CDR3 sequences, 27% of which appear only once. The sample taken for sequencing was PBMCs or a T cell subset sorted from them (not recorded which). These receptors came from an adult woman who had mild COVID-19 (a few samples of this study predate the infection). Cell type and time point are not known.

The V gene is TRBV7-2, the J gene TRBJ2-2; D remains unclear. The CDR3 totals 13 residues. Trimming removed 4 bases from V and 6 bases from J, with 9 bases in between. Germline loops: CDR1 SGHTA, CDR2 FQGNSA. This CDR3 is CASSSPPAGELFF. The CDR3 region has the DNA TGTGCCAGCAGCTCACCGCCTGCCGGGGAGCTGTTTTTT.

As DNA, the CDR3 is TGTGCCAGCAGCTACCGACTAGGAGGCAATGAGCAGTTCTTC. Protein sequence: CASSYRLGGNEQFF. J is TRBJ2-1 and V is TRBV7-8, with D maybe TRBD2 (6 bases). Germline CDR1 reads SGHVS; CDR2 reads FQNEAQ. The CDR3 is made up of 14 amino acids. V was clipped by 4 bases and J by 6 bases, with 13 bases between them. The variable domain in full, with the rest retrieved from reference TRBV7-8 and TRBJ2-1, is GAGVSQSPRYKVAKRGQDVALRCDPISGHVSLFWYQQALGQGPEFLTYFQNEAQLDKSGLPSDRFFAERPEGSVSTLKIQRTQQEDSAVYLCASSYRLGGNEQFFGPGTRLTVL.

The V gene is TRBV6-5, the J gene TRBJ1-1; no clear D. In germline, CDR1 is MNHEY, CDR2 SVGAGI. V was shortened by 0 bases and J by 4 bases, with 9 bases between the two germline ends. The CDR3 runs 14 residues. CDR3 nucleotide sequence: TGTGCCAGCAGTTACTCAACCCGTGGCACTGAAGCTTTCTTT. Its protein is CASSYSTRGTEAFF.

V gene TRBV5-8 combines with J gene TRBJ2-3; tentative D call: TRBD1 (6 bases). CDR1 SGHTS and CDR2 YDEGEE come from the germline V gene. Trimming removed 4 bases at V and 0 bases at J, with 15 bases between. The CDR3 covers 16 residues. The DNA of the CDR3 is TGTGCCAGCAGCACTGGGACACCATTTAGCACAGATACGCAGTATTTT. It codes for CASSTGTPFSTDTQYF.

The rearrangement joins TRBV7-8 to TRBJ1-4, with 7 bases aligning to TRBD1. Germline CDR1 is SGHVS and CDR2 is FQNEAQ. There are 15 residues in the CDR3. The trim removed 4 bases at V and 7 bases at J, leaving 9 bases unmatched. CDR3 nucleotide sequence: TGTGCCAGCAGCTCAACGACAGGGTGGCTTGAAAAACTGTTTTTT. Its protein is CASSSTTGWLEKLFF.

The sample holds a few counts of this clonotype. The chain couples TRBV7-9 to TRBJ1-4; 8 bases align to TRBD1. The J segment lost 6 bases and the V segment lost 4 bases, leaving 7 bases of the junction unmatched. CDR1 is SEHNR and CDR2 is FQNEAQ in the germline V gene (reference sequence). This CDR3 region has 15 residues. CDR3 region: CASSYSTGVYEKLFF. Here the CDR3 DNA reads TGTGCCAGCAGCTATTCGACAGGGGTGTATGAAAAACTGTTTTTT.

This clonotype appeared a few times. The chain is built from TRBV6-2 or TRBV6-3 and TRBJ1-1; D uncertain. The CDR3 spans 13 residues. CDR1 MNHEY and CDR2 SVGEGT come from the germline V gene. V lost 7 bases and J lost 1, with 10 bases in between. CDR3 region: CASTPGKNTEAFF. CDR3 bases: TGTGCCAGCACTCCCGGGAAGAACACTGAAGCTTTCTTT.

The V call is TRBV7-9, the J call TRBJ2-4, with D possibly TRBD1 on 5 matching bases. V was cut by 10 bases and J by 1 base, with 8 bases left in between. This CDR3 is built from 12 residues. The germline CDR1 and CDR2 sequences are SEHNR and FQNEAQ (reference sequence). The chain's CDR3 is CATPGAKNIQYF. CDR3 DNA sequence: TGTGCCACCCCAGGGGCCAAAAACATTCAGTACTTC.

Ten or more counts support this clonotype. V gene TRBV5-5 combines with J gene TRBJ1-2; 8 nucleotides match TRBD1. The CDR3 consists of 14 residues. V gave up 0 bases and J gave up 6 bases; unmatched junction bases: 4. Germline V gene lookup returns CDR1 SGHKS and CDR2 YYEKEE (reference sequence). The CDR3 region has the DNA TGTGCCAGCAGCTTGGCCAGGGGGCTGGATGGCTACACCTTC. Translation gives CASSLARGLDGYTF.

The J gene is TRBJ2-3, the V gene TRBV7-6; 7 positions match TRBD1. J was trimmed by 2 bases and V by 4 bases; bases with no gene match: 6. The CDR3 is made up of 15 amino acids. Germline assignment: CDR1 SGHVS and CDR2 FNYEAQ. This CDR3 is CASSSTGASTDTQYF. The DNA of the CDR3 is TGTGCCAGCAGCTCAACAGGGGCCTCCACAGATACGCAGTATTTT.

V is TRBV6-1 and J is TRBJ2-1; the D is unclear. The ends were cut back, 0 bases at V and 6 bases at J, with 12 bases in the middle. CDR1 MNHNS and CDR2 SASEGT come from the germline V gene. The CDR3 is 15 residues long. CDR3 sequence reads: CASSEAPSSGNEQFF. DNA of the CDR3: TGTGCCAGCAGTGAAGCGCCGAGTTCAGGCAATGAGCAGTTCTTC.

The chain employs TRBV11-2 and TRBJ1-1; D remains unclear. The CDR3 contains 17 residues. In germline, CDR1 is SGHAT, CDR2 FQNNGV. The germline V and J ends were trimmed by 5 bases and 1 base, with 20 bases remaining between them. The CDR3 DNA follows: TGTGCCAGCAGCAGGAGGAAGCTCGCACAAACGAACACTGAAGCTTTCTTT. It specifies CASSRRKLAQTNTEAFF.

This clonotype has just a few counts. CDR3 bases: TGTGCCAGCAGTTCCGGGGGCAGAATGAACACTGAAGCTTTCTTT. Translation gives CASSSGGRMNTEAFF. The V call is TRBV12-3 or TRBV12-4, the J call TRBJ1-1; TRBD1 might be the D (6 bases). V was pared by 4 bases and J by 0 bases, with 12 bases between. CDR3 length: 15 amino acids.

V and J are TRBV24-1 and TRBJ2-3; D perhaps matches TRBD2 (6 bases). Trimming removed 3 bases at V and 7 bases at J, with 16 bases between. The CDR3 has 15 residues. CDR1 and CDR2 from the germline V gene are KGHDR and SFDVKD. The CDR3: CATSDPGLGIHTQYF. The CDR3 nucleotides are TGTGCCACCAGTGATCCGGGACTTGGCATCCATACGCAGTATTTT.

This clonotype was seen more than once but under ten times. The CDR3 nucleotides read TGTGCCAGCAGCCCCTCTTCCCGGGAGGGTCGGGATGAGCAGTTCTTC. The encoded protein is CASSPSSREGRDEQFF. J is TRBJ2-1 and V is TRBV4-2, with 8 nucleotides matching TRBD2. V lost 4 bases, J lost 8 bases, and 13 bases stayed unmatched. This CDR3 is 16 amino acids long. Germline V CDR1 and CDR2: LGHNA, YNFKEQ.

V usage is TRBV15 and J usage is TRBJ1-3, with D possibly TRBD1 on 6 matching bases. V lost 1 base, J lost 5 bases, and 12 bases lay in between. From germline, CDR1 is LNHNV and CDR2 YYDKDF (reference sequence). The CDR3 totals 15 residues. The CDR3 sequence: CATSRVTGWRNTIYF. The DNA for the CDR3 is TGTGCCACCAGCAGAGTAACAGGGTGGAGAAACACCATATATTTT. Based on the CDR3 plus reference TRBV15 and TRBJ1-3, the full variable domain is DAMVIQNPRYQVTQFGKPVTLSCSQTLNHNVMYWYQQKSSQAPKLLFHYYDKDFNNEADTPDNFQSRRPNTSFCFLDIRSPGLGDTAMYLCATSRVTGWRNTIYFGEGSWLTVV.

This clonotype has a handful of counts. V and J are TRBV29-1 and TRBJ2-7; D is unresolved. There are 14 residues in the CDR3. V was pared by 7 bases and J by 1 base, with 17 bases between. CDR1 and CDR2 from the germline V gene are SQVTM and ANQGSEA. In DNA, the CDR3 is TGCAGCGCCATAAAAGTGTTTCGGTCCTACGAGCAGTACTTC. Translation: CSAIKVFRSYEQYF.